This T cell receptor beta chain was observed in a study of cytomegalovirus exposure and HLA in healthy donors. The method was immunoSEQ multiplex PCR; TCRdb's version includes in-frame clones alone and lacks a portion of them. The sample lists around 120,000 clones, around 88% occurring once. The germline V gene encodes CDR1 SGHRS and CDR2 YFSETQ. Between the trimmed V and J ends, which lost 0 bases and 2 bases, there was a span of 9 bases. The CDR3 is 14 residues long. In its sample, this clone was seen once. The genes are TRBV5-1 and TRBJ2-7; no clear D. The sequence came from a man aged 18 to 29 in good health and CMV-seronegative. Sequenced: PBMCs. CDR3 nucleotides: TGCGCCAGCAGCTTGGCGGAGATTCCCTACGAGCAGTACTTC. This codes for CASSLAEIPYEQYF.